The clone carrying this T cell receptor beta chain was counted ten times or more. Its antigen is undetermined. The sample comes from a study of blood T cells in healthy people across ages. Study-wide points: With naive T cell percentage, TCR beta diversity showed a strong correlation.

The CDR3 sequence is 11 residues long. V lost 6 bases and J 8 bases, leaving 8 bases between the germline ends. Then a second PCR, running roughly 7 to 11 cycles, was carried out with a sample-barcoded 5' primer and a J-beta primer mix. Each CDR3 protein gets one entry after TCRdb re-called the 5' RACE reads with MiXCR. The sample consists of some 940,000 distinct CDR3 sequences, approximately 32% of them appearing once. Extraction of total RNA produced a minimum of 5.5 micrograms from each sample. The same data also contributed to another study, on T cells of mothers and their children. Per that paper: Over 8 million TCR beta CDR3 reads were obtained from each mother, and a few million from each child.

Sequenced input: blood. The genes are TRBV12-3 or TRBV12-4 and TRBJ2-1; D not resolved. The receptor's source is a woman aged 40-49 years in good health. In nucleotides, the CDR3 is TGTGCCAGCAGGGGTGCGGATGAGCAGTTCTTC. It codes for CASRGADEQFF.